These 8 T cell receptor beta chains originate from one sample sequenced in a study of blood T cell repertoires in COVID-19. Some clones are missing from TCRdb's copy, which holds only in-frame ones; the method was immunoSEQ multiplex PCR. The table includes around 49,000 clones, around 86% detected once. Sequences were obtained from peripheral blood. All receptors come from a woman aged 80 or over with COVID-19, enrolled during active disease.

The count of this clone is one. CDR3 nucleotides: TGCGCCAGCAGCTTGGAGGGGTCGTACACTGAAGCTTTCTTT. This sequence encodes CASSLEGSYTEAFF. V gene TRBV5-1 combines with J gene TRBJ1-1; TRBD1 might be the D (5 bases). This CDR3 is 14 amino acids long. V lost 0 bases and J lost 3, with 9 bases in between. CDR1 and CDR2 (germline): SGHRS, YFSETQ. Using reference TRBV5-1 and TRBJ1-1 for the parts outside the CDR3, the full variable domain is KAGVTQTPRYLIKTRGQQVTLSCSPISGHRSVSWYQQTPGQGLQFLFEYFSETQRNKGNFPGRFSGRQFSNSRSEMNVSTLELGDSALYLCASSLEGSYTEAFFGQGTRLTVV.

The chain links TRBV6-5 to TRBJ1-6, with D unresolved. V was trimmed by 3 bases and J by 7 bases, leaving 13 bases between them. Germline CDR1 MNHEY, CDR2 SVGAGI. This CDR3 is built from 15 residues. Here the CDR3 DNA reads TGTGCCAGCAGTTATAACACAGCTGTAAATTCACCCCTCCACTTT. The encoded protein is CASSYNTAVNSPLHF.

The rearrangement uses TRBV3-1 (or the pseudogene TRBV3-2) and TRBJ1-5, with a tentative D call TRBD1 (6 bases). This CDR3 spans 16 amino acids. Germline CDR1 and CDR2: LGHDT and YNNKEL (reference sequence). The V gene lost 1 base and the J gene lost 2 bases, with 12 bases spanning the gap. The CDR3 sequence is CASSQGVQGRNQPQHF. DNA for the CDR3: TGTGCCAGCAGCCAAGGGGTACAGGGACGCAATCAGCCCCAGCATTTT.

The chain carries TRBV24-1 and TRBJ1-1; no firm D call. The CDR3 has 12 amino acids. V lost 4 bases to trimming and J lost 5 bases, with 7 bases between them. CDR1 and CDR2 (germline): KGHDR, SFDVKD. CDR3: CATSDPGTEAFF. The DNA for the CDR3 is TGTGCCACCAGTGACCCCGGGACTGAAGCTTTCTTT.

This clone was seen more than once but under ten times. Here the CDR3 reads CSASDRTGAVYEQYF. In DNA form, the CDR3 reads TGCAGTGCGAGTGATCGGACAGGGGCTGTCTACGAGCAGTACTTC. The V gene is TRBV20-1, the J gene TRBJ2-7; 9 bases line up with TRBD1. V shed 6 bases and J 3 bases; nucleotides not matched to a gene: 12. CDR3 length: 15 amino acids. Germline assignment: CDR1 DFQATT and CDR2 SNEGSKA (reference sequence).

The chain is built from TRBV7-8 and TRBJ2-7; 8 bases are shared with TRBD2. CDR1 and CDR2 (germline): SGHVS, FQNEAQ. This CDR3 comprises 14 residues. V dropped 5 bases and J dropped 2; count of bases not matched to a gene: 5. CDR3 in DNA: TGTGCCAGCAGCCTTAGCGGGACGACCTACGAGCAGTACTTC. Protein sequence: CASSLSGTTYEQYF.

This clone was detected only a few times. CDR3 loop: CASNTWGTGVNTEAFF. DNA of the CDR3: TGTGCCAGCAACACCTGGGGGACAGGGGTTAACACTGAAGCTTTCTTT. The chain is built from TRBV4-2 and TRBJ1-1; 10 bases line up with TRBD1. This CDR3 is 16 amino acids long. Trimming cost V 7 bases and J 2 bases; bases outside gene matches: 10. Germline CDR1 LGHNA, CDR2 YNFKEQ.

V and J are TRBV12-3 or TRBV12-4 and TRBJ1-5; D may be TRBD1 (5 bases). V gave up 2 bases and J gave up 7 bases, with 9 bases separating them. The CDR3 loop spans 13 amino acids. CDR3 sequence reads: CASSLWGGQPQHF. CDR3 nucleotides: TGTGCCAGCAGTTTATGGGGGGGACAGCCCCAGCATTTT.